These 16 T cell receptor beta chains came from one sample sequenced in a study of blood T cell repertoires in COVID-19. Produced via immunoSEQ multiplex PCR; TCRdb's table is partial and in-frame only. The data contain roughly 98,000 clones, roughly four fifths of them singletons. Sequencing was performed on peripheral blood. The source of these receptors is a human donor in a cohort sampled during active COVID-19.

The rearrangement joins TRBV5-5 to TRBJ1-2, with 9 bases lining up with TRBD1. This CDR3 has 16 amino acids. The trim removed 6 bases at V and 4 bases at J, leaving 13 bases unmatched. CDR1 and CDR2 from the germline V gene are SGHKS and YYEKEE (reference sequence). CDR3 sequence: CASIIDRGFTGYGYTF. The DNA for the CDR3 is TGTGCCAGCATCATAGACAGGGGGTTTACGGGCTATGGCTACACCTTC. The complete variable domain, with remaining parts taken from reference TRBV5-5 and TRBJ1-2, reads DAGVTQSPTHLIKTRGQQVTLRCSPISGHKSVSWYQQVLGQGPQFIFQYYEKEERGRGNFPDRFSARQFPNYSSELNVNALLLGDSALYLCASIIDRGFTGYGYTFGSGTRLTVV.

CDR3 DNA: TGTGCCACTAGGGCGACAGCAATGAACACTGAAGCTTTCTTT. It specifies CATRATAMNTEAFF. The chain carries TRBV10-3 and TRBJ1-1, with D possibly matching TRBD1 (5 bases). This CDR3 has 14 amino acids. Looked up from germline, CDR1 is ENHRY and CDR2 is SYGVKD. V dropped 10 bases and J dropped 0 bases, with 15 bases sitting between them.

This CDR3 reads CASSLGTGADTQYF. CDR3 sequence (DNA): TGTGCCAGCAGCTTAGGGACAGGGGCAGATACGCAGTATTTT. The chain recombines TRBV7-2 with TRBJ2-3; 9 nucleotides line up with TRBD1. The germline V gene encodes CDR1 SGHTA and CDR2 FQGNSA. After removal of 1 base from V and 4 bases from J, the junction contained 0 bases not matched to a gene. This CDR3 is 14 amino acids long.

The genes are TRBV19 and TRBJ1-1, with D possibly being TRBD1 (6 bases). This CDR3 has 15 residues. Germline V gives CDR1 LNHDA, CDR2 SQIVND (reference sequence). Trimming removed 5 bases from V and 1 base from J, with 14 bases in between. CDR3 sequence reads: CASSPRTAPNTEAFF. The CDR3 DNA reads as TGTGCCAGTAGTCCTCGGACAGCTCCGAACACTGAAGCTTTCTTT. Variable domain in full (rest from reference TRBV19 and TRBJ1-1): DGGITQSPKYLFRKEGQNVTLSCEQNLNHDAMYWYRQDPGQGLRLIYYSQIVNDFQKGDIAEGYSVSREKKESFPLTVTSAQKNPTAFYLCASSPRTAPNTEAFFGQGTRLTVV.

The chain couples TRBV10-3 to TRBJ2-3, with 7 bases that match TRBD2. This CDR3 is built from 14 residues. The trim removed 4 bases at V and 0 bases at J, leaving 1 base unmatched. Germline V gene sequence: CDR1 ENHRY, CDR2 SYGVKD. CDR3 amino acids: CAISGGGSTDTQYF. CDR3 sequence (DNA): TGTGCCATCAGTGGGGGGGGGAGCACAGATACGCAGTATTTT.

This chain connects TRBV5-5 to TRBJ1-2; 8 nucleotides align to TRBD1. There are 14 residues in the CDR3. Germline loops: CDR1 SGHKS, CDR2 YYEKEE (reference sequence). J was trimmed by 4 bases and V by 6 bases; bases with no gene match: 8. Written as DNA, the CDR3 is TGTGCCAGCACCCTAGCAGGGGGCTCCTATGGCTACACCTTC. It translates to CASTLAGGSYGYTF.

The rearrangement links TRBV15 to TRBJ1-5, with TRBD1 identical over 10 bases. Germline values: CDR1 LNHNV, CDR2 YYDKDF (reference sequence). The V and J ends lost 0 bases and 2 bases, in that order; junction bases with no gene match: 10. This CDR3 has 19 residues. This CDR3 reads CATSRDYLFGTGGNQPQHF. The CDR3 DNA follows: TGTGCCACCAGCAGAGATTATCTTTTCGGGACAGGGGGCAATCAGCCCCAGCATTTT.

This clone came up a few times. V usage is TRBV5-4 and J usage is TRBJ2-3; 10 bases are shared with TRBD2. The V gene end was trimmed by 4 bases and the J gene end by 2 bases; junction bases not matched to a gene: 4. From germline, CDR1 is SGHNT and CDR2 YYREEE (reference sequence). The CDR3 is 15 amino acids. Written as DNA, the CDR3 is TGTGCCAGCAGCCTTAGCGGGGGGAACACAGATACGCAGTATTTT. Protein product: CASSLSGGNTDTQYF.

The gene calls are TRBV11-2 and TRBJ2-1; D possibly corresponds to TRBD1 (6 bases). Between the trimmed V and J ends, which lost 0 bases and 8 bases, there was a span of 17 bases. Germline V gene sequence: CDR1 SGHAT, CDR2 FQNNGV. The CDR3 spans 16 residues. For the CDR3, the DNA is TGTGCCAGCAGCTTAGATCCTTTTCGGGACATTGATGAGCAGTTCTTC. Its protein product is CASSLDPFRDIDEQFF.

This clone appeared many times. The chain links TRBV5-1 to TRBJ2-7; 8 bases line up with TRBD1. V shed 1 base, J shed 5 bases, and the junction held 8 bases outside the gene matches. The CDR3 is 15 residues long. Per germline, CDR1 SGHRS and CDR2 YFSETQ. This CDR3 is CASSLRQGAKNEQYF. CDR3 DNA: TGCGCCAGCAGCTTGCGTCAGGGGGCGAAAAACGAGCAGTACTTC.

CDR3 nucleotides: TGTGCCAGCAGCAAAGGGGGACAGTTTTATCGTGGCTACACCTTC. Its protein is CASSKGGQFYRGYTF. The chain uses TRBV7-9 and TRBJ1-2; 7 nucleotides match TRBD1. With V trimmed by 5 bases and J by 7 bases, 13 bases remained unmatched. The CDR3 is 15 amino acids. Germline CDR1 reads SEHNR; CDR2 reads FQNEAQ (reference sequence).

V usage is TRBV5-1 and J usage is TRBJ1-2; possible D gene TRBD1, 5 bases. The CDR3 length is 13 residues. CDR1 is SGHRS and CDR2 is YFSETQ in the germline V gene. V lost 3 bases and J 6 bases, leaving 12 bases between the germline ends. CDR3 sequence reads: CASSSQGRDGYTF. CDR3 DNA sequence: TGCGCCAGCAGCTCGCAGGGTCGGGATGGCTACACCTTC. The variable domain in full, with the rest retrieved from reference TRBV5-1 and TRBJ1-2, is KAGVTQTPRYLIKTRGQQVTLSCSPISGHRSVSWYQQTPGQGLQFLFEYFSETQRNKGNFPGRFSGRQFSNSRSEMNVSTLELGDSALYLCASSSQGRDGYTFGSGTRLTVV.

The rearrangement joins TRBV11-2 to TRBJ1-2, with TRBD1 identical over 12 bases. The CDR3 loop spans 15 amino acids. Per germline, CDR1 SGHAT and CDR2 FQNNGV. J was trimmed by 8 bases and V by 5 bases; bases with no gene match: 9. The CDR3 DNA follows: TGTGCCAGCAGCCTGGGACAGGGGGCGCTGGGGGGCTACACCTTC. Protein sequence: CASSLGQGALGGYTF.

Only a few counts were recorded for this clone. The chain joins TRBV10-3 to TRBJ1-1; D is perhaps TRBD1 (5 bases). CDR1 and CDR2 from the germline V gene are ENHRY and SYGVKD. The CDR3 loop spans 14 amino acids. Deletions cut 2 bases from V and 5 bases from J, with 12 bases between. The CDR3 protein is CAISERGDGTEAFF. CDR3 coding DNA: TGTGCCATCAGTGAGCGGGGGGACGGGACTGAAGCTTTCTTT.

The V gene is TRBV27, the J gene TRBJ2-3; the match to TRBD2 covers 8 bases. Germline CDR1 and CDR2: MNHEY and SMNVEV (reference sequence). CDR3 size: 21 residues. With V trimmed by 6 bases and J by 1 base, 24 bases remained unmatched. The chain's CDR3 is CASSLKRASGRPRLGTDTQYF. CDR3 DNA: TGTGCCAGCAGCCTAAAGAGGGCTAGCGGGCGGCCTCGACTTGGCACAGATACGCAGTATTTT.

The chain couples TRBV20-1 to TRBJ2-3; the D gene is possibly TRBD1 (6 bases). The germline CDR1 and CDR2 sequences are DFQATT and SNEGSKA (reference sequence). V was cut by 3 bases and J by 7 bases, with 17 bases left in between. CDR3 length equals 14 residues. The CDR3 is CSASGQGWDNTQYF. CDR3 nucleotide sequence: TGCAGTGCTAGTGGGCAGGGGTGGGACAATACGCAGTATTTT.